This TCR beta chain was sequenced during a study of T cells after yellow fever vaccination. Turning to the study itself: Low-cell-number fractions were prepared with SMART-Seq v4 Ultra Low Input. Notes on the study in general: The study re-detected most primary-vaccination clones after the booster (roughly 95% CD4, 88% CD8).

As TCR cDNA was made by 5'RACE template switching, a universal primer site and UMIs were added. TCRdb processed the 5' RACE reads anew with MiXCR; each CDR3 protein has one entry. The data show hundreds of thousands of distinct CDR3 sequences, roughly 5% seen once. To note about this clonotype: As yet, its antigen is unknown.

The CDR3 is 14 residues long. From germline, CDR1 is LNHNV and CDR2 YYDKDF (reference sequence). Trimming cost V 5 bases and J 4 bases, with 13 bases left between them. This TCR derives from a man younger than 35 who received the YFV17D yellow fever vaccine. The sample consisted of CD4+ T cells sorted from PBMCs, taken on the day of the yellow fever booster vaccination. The chain recombines TRBV15 with TRBJ2-3, with D possibly TRBD1 on 5 matching bases. DNA of the CDR3: TGTGCCACCAGCCCCCCGGCCAGGGCAGATACGCAGTATTTT. Translated: CATSPPARADTQYF.